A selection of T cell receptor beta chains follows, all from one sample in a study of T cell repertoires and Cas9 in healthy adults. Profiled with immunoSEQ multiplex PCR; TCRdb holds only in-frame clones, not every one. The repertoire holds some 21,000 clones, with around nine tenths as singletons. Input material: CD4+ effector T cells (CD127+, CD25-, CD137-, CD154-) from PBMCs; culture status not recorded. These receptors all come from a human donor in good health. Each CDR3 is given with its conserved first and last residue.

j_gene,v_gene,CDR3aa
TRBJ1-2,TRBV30,CAWSARLEAGRGYTF
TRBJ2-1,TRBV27,CASSFGLAGVSSYNEQFF
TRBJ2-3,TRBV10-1,CASRTSNTQYF
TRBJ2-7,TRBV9,CASSPRDRGGNEQYF
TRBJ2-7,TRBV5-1,CASSLVGGRYEQYF
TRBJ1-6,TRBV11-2,CASSLAGPNNSPLHF
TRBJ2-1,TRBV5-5,CASSRTPYNEQFF
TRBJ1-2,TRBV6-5,CASSYVGDYGYTF
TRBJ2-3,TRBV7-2,CASTKALDAGDTDTQYF
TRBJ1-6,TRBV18,CASSPVFRADNSPLHF
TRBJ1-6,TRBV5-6,CASSGGGSYNSPLHF
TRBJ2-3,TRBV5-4,CASSLGPRGSSTDTQYF
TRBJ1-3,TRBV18,CASSRSPPGPNGNTIYF
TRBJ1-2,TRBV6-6,CASSYSSQQGMGYTF
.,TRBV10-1,CASSDPSGGSYEQYF
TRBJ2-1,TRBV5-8,CASSATGIYNEQFF
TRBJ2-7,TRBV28,CASSAPDTYEQYF
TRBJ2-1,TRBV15,CATSRAPGRNRGLAYNEQFF
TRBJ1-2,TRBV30,CAWSVRQGGDGYTF
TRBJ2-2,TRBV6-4,CASSPQGNTGELFF
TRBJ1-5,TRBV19,CASSMGTGNQPQHF
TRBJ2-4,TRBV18,CASSPDRGQNIQYF
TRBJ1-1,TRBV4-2,CASSLSDRRVSNTEAFF
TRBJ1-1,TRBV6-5,CASITGGTGGAGAFF
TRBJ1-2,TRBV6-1,CASSKVADYGYTF
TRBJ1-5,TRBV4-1,CASSQGGGDWGQPQHF
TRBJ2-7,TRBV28,CASSPPGDGWQKQYF
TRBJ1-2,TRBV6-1,CASSERTSRGYGYTF
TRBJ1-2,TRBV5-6,CASRWGTSAYGYTF
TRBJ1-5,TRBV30,CAWRDRGRSNQPQHF
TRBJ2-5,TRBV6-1,CASTRGGGVEETQYF